The entry below gives a single TCR beta chain sequence along with its context. V lost 6 bases to trimming and J lost 1 base, with 12 bases between them. Germline CDR1 is MNHNY and CDR2 is SVGAGI (reference sequence). The CDR3 runs to 14 residues. These data come from a study of technical replicates of blood from several donors. Measured with immunoSEQ multiplex PCR; TCRdb has only the in-frame clones, and not every one. The profile shows about 59,000 clones, roughly 97% of them singletons. The chain has TRBV6-6 and TRBJ1-1; D may be TRBD1 (6 bases). The sequence derives from a human donor in good health. The sequenced sample was T cells isolated from PBMCs. The CDR3 coding sequence is TGTGCCAGCAGCCCGCAGGGGAGGAACACTGAAGCTTTCTTT. Protein: CASSPQGRNTEAFF.